The entry that follows covers one TCR beta chain sequence. As yet, its antigen is unknown. For the second PCR, which ran for about 6 to 12 cycles, a sample-barcoded 5' primer and a J-beta primer mix were used. TCRdb re-analysed the 5' RACE reads in MiXCR, keeping a single row per CDR3 protein. The sample has about 280,000 distinct CDR3 sequences; 25% to 30% are singletons. The sample is drawn from a study of blood T cells in healthy people across ages. Study-wide results and limits: A greater number of naive CD4+ cells and higher diversity distinguished long-lived donors from aged donors. Diversity of TCR beta per million T cells declined in a roughly linear way with age.

The V end was cut by 4 bases, the J end by 10 bases, with 10 bases between. Germline CDR1 reads LNHNV; CDR2 reads YYDKDF (reference sequence). The CDR3 totals 11 residues. The rearrangement links TRBV15 to TRBJ1-1; D is uncertain. Material: blood. This sequence originates from a woman between 70 and 85 years old in good health. CDR3 amino acids: CATSMDGRAFF. The CDR3 bases are TGTGCCACCAGCATGGACGGTAGAGCTTTCTTT.